This TCR beta chain was identified in a study of shared clonotypes between healthy human individuals. As for the study in general: The donors, a couple of women and three men, were aged 18 to 49. CD4 naive cells filled three plates per donor, CD4 memory three, CD8 naive two and CD8 memory one.

Notes on this clone: No antigen is known for it.

Study results and caveats: What rarefaction showed was incomplete sorted-subset sequencing despite large depth. Researchers found naive subsets generally carried larger estimated richness than memory subsets.

V shed 4 bases and J 5 bases; nucleotides not matched to a gene: 14. Looked up from germline, CDR1 is SGHRS and CDR2 is YFSETQ. The CDR3 runs 17 residues. Repertoires were generated with immunoSEQ multiplex PCR, while TCRdb's copy carries only in-frame clones and drops some. The sample carries approximately 2.4 million clones, approximately 94% recorded once. This chain connects TRBV5-1 to TRBJ2-3; 9 nucleotides line up with TRBD2. This clonotype was obtained from a young man in good health. The sequenced sample consisted of naive CD4+ T cells sorted from blood. Subset specified: CD45RA+ positively selected. The CDR3 DNA reads as TGCGCCAGCAGCCTAAAGAGGGCGGGAGGGCTGATAGATACGCAGTATTTT. Encoded protein: CASSLKRAGGLIDTQYF.